The T cell receptor (beta chain) described here comes from a study of T cell clones after liver transplantation. Overall study: Samples came from ITN030ST, which attempted immunosuppression withdrawal within 2 years of liver transplantation.

Data came from immunoSEQ multiplex PCR; TCRdb stores just in-frame clones and leaves some out. Here the sample spans tens of thousands of clones, about nine tenths being singletons. J was trimmed by 3 bases and V by 5 bases; bases with no gene match: 7. CDR3 length: 16 residues. Germline values: CDR1 SGHVS, CDR2 FNYEAQ. The source of this sequence is a human patient who received a liver transplant. Some T cells may have originated in the graft donor. This chain links TRBV7-6 with TRBJ2-7; 13 bases line up with TRBD2. Sequencing was performed on CD8+ T cells from blood, taken 12 months after liver transplant. This CDR3 is CASSLGLAGSNYEQYF. CDR3 sequence (DNA): TGTGCCAGCAGCCTGGGACTAGCGGGATCTAACTACGAGCAGTACTTC.